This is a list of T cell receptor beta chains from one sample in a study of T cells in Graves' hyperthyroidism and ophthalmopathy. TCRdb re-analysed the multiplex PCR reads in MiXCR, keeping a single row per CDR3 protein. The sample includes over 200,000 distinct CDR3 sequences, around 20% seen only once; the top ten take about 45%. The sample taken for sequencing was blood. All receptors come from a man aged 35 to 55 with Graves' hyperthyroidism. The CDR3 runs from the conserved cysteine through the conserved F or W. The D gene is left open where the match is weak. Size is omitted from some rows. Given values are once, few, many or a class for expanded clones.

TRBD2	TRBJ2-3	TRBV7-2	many	TGTGCCAGCAGCTTAGGAAGCGGGGCTAGCACAGATACGCAGTATTTT	CASSLGSGASTDTQYF
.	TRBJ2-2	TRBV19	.	TGTGCCAGTAGTATTACACCTACGAACACCGGGGAGCTGTTTTTT	CASSITPTNTGELFF
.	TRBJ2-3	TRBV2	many	TGTGCCAGCACAGTAGGGGCAGATACGCAGTATTTT	CASTVGADTQYF
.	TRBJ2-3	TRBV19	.	TGTGCCAGTACCATAGTGGGGGTGACAGATACGCAGTATTTT	CASTIVGVTDTQYF
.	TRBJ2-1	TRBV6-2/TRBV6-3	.	TGTGCCAGCAGTTCTCCGGGACATAGCAGATTCTTC	CASSSPGHSRFF
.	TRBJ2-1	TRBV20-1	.	TGCAGTGCTAGTACAGGGTGGGGTGAGCAGTTCTTC	CSASTGWGEQFF
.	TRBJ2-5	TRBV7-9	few	TGTGCCAGCAGCGCCCCCACCGGGCAAGAGACCCAGTACTTC	CASSAPTGQETQYF
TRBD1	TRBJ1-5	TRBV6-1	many	TGTGCCAGCCGGACAGGTGCTAATCAGCCCCAGCATTTT	CASRTGANQPQHF
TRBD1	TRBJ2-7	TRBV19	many	TGTGCCACCTCCGGGACAGGGGCCTACGAGCAGTACTTC	CATSGTGAYEQYF
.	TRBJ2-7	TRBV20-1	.	TGCAGTGCCGTACAGAGCCACGAGCAGTACTTC	CSAVQSHEQYF
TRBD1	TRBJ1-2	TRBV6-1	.	TGTGCCAGCAGGGGACAGGGGGTGATCTATGGCTACACCTTC	CASRGQGVIYGYTF
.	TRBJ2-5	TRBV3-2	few	TGTGCCAGCAGCCAAGCGACTAGCGGGGGGGCCCGGGAGACCCAGTACTTC	CASSQATSGGARETQYF
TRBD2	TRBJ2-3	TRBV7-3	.	TGTGCCAGCAGCCGACTAGCGGGGGGCCCTTGGGGCACGCAGTATTTT	CASSRLAGGPWGTQYF
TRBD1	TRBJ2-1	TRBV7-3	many	TGTGCCAGCAGCTCACAGGGGAACTACAATGAGCAGTTCTTC	CASSSQGNYNEQFF
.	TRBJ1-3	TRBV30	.	TGTGCCTGGAGTCACGGAGGGGGGGGTTCTGGAAACACCATATATTTT	CAWSHGGGGSGNTIYF
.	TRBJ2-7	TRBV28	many	TGTGCCAGCAGTTTAACCGTTCGCTACGAGCAGTACTTC	CASSLTVRYEQYF
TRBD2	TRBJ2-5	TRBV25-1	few	TGTGCCAGCAGTGATCTAGCTAGCGGGGGGAGGGAGACCCAGTACTTC	CASSDLASGGRETQYF
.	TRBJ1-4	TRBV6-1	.	TGTGCCAGCAGTGAAACGGGACTAATGCTTCTCAATGAAAAACTGTTTTTT	CASSETGLMLLNEKLFF
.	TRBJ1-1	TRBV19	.	TGTGCCAGTAGGTTGGTGACAGATGGTGCTGAAGCTTTCTTT	CASRLVTDGAEAFF
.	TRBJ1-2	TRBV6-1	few	TGTGCCAGCAGGACCTCAGATCCTAACTATGGCTACACCTTC	CASRTSDPNYGYTF
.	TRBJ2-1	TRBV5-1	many	TGCGCCAGCAGCCAGGACAGAATGTACAATGAGCAGTTCTTC	CASSQDRMYNEQFF
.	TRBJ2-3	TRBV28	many	TGTGCCAGCAGTTTACTAGCCACAGATACGCAGTATTTT	CASSLLATDTQYF
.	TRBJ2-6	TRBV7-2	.	TGTGCCAGCAGCTTAGTATCCGGATGGGACGGCTTTTCCGGGGCCAACGTCCTGACTTTC	CASSLVSGWDGFSGANVLTF
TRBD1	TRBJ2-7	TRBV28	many	TGTGCCAGCAGTTTATTCCAAACAGGGGGTACCAGTTACGAGCAGTACTTC	CASSLFQTGGTSYEQYF
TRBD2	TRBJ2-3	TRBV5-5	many	TGTGCCAGCAGCTCGAGACTAGCGGGGGAGATCACAGATACGCAGTATTTT	CASSSRLAGEITDTQYF
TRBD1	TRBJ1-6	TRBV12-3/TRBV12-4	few	TGTGCCAGCAGCGCGACAGGGAAAGATTCACCCCTCCACTTT	CASSATGKDSPLHF
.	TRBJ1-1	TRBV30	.	TGTGCCTGGATGTGGGGGGAGCCCTCCATGAACACTGAAGCTTTCTTT	CAWMWGEPSMNTEAFF
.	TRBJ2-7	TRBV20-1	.	TGCAGTGCTCCTCCCCCCGTGCCAGGGCAAAGGGAGCAGTACTTC	CSAPPPVPGQREQYF
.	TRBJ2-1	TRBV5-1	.	TGCGCCAGCAGCTTAGCGGGCGATCACAATGAGCAGTTCTTC	CASSLAGDHNEQFF
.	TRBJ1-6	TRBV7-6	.	TGTGCCAGCAGCCTGGACCAGAATAATTCACCCCTCCACTTT	CASSLDQNNSPLHF
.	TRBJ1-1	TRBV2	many	TGTGCCAGCAGGGGGGAGGGAACATTCGAGAACACTGAAGCTTTCTTT	CASRGEGTFENTEAFF
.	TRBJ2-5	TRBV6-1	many	TGTGCCAGCAGTGAATCCGGGGCGATTGATACCCAGTACTTC	CASSESGAIDTQYF
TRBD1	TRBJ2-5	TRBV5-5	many	TGTGCCAGCAGCGCGACAGGGGGCCAAGAGACCCAGTACTTC	CASSATGGQETQYF
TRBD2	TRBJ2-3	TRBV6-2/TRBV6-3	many	TGTGCCAGCAGACGTTGGACTAGCGGGGCTAGCACAGATACGCAGTATTTT	CASRRWTSGASTDTQYF
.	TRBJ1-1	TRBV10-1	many	TGCGCCAGCAGTGAGTCAGTGAGGACTGAAGCTTTCTTT	CASSESVRTEAFF
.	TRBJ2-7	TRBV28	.	TGTGCCAGCACCCCCGGATTAGGCTTCTCCTACGAGCAGTACTTC	CASTPGLGFSYEQYF
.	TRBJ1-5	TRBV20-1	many	TGCAGTGCCCCTCCAGGGTATAGCAATCAGCCCCAGCATTTT	CSAPPGYSNQPQHF
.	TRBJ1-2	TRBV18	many	TGTGCCAGCTCACCCGGACAGCACTATGGCTACACCTTC	CASSPGQHYGYTF
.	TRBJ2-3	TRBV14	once	TGTGCCAGCAGCCAAGATTTTTGGGCTCGTAGCACAGATACGCAGTATTTT	CASSQDFWARSTDTQYF
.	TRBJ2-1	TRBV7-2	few	TGTGCCAGCAGCTCCCCGATGGGTCCGGGGTTCTTC	CASSSPMGPGFF
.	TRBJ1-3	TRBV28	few	TGTGCCAGCAGTTTAGGTGTTTCATCTGGAAACACCATATATTTT	CASSLGVSSGNTIYF